The T cell receptor beta chain under discussion was sequenced for a study of blood T cells in healthy people across ages. This clonotype was observed at least ten times. Together with a sample-barcoded 5' primer, a J-beta primer mix was included in a second PCR lasting roughly 6 to 12 cycles. TCRdb redid the calling of the 5' RACE reads with MiXCR, one entry per CDR3 protein. The profile covers 600,000 to 1,000,000 distinct CDR3 sequences, with approximately 25% appearing a single time and approximately 4% taken by the ten largest. V shed 0 bases and J shed 4 bases, with 16 bases lying between them. Germline V gene lookup returns CDR1 LNHNV and CDR2 YYDKDF (reference sequence). The CDR3 is 17 amino acids. These data were also reused for a study on T cells of mothers and their children.

The chain employs TRBV15 and TRBJ1-5, with unresolved D. The TCR sequence derives from a boy aged 5-17 years in good health. The sample comprised blood. The CDR3 here is CATSRDDLGRPNQPQHF. The CDR3 bases are TGTGCCACCAGCAGAGATGATTTGGGGAGACCTAATCAGCCCCAGCATTTT.